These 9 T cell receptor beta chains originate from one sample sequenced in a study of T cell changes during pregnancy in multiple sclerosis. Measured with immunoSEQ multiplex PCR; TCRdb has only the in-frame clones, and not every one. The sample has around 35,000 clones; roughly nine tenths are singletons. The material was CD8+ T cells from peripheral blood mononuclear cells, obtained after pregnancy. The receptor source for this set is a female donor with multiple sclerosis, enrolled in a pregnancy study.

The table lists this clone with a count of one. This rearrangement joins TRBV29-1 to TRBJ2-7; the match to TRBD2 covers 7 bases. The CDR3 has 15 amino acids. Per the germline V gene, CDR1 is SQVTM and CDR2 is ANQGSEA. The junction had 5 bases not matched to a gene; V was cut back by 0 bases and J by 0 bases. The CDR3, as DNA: TGCAGCGTTGAAGAAATTACTAGCGACTCCTACGAGCAGTACTTC. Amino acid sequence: CSVEEITSDSYEQYF.

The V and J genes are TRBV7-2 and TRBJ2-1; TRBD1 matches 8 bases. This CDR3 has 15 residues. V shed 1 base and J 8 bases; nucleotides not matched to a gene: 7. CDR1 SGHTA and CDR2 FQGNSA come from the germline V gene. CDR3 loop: CASSLGTGGIHEQFF. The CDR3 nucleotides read TGTGCCAGCAGCTTAGGCACAGGGGGAATCCATGAGCAGTTCTTC.

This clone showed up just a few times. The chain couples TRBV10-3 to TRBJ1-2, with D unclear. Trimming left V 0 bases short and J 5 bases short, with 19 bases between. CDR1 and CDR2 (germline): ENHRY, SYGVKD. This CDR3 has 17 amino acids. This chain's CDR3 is CAISESDGGRLGYGYTF. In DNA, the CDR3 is TGTGCCATCAGTGAGTCGGATGGAGGCCGCCTGGGGTATGGCTACACCTTC.

CDR3 DNA sequence: TGTGCCAGCACCGACAGGGGAAGGAACACTGAAGCTTTCTTT. It translates to CASTDRGRNTEAFF. The rearrangement uses TRBV27 and TRBJ1-1; 8 nucleotides agree with TRBD1. The length of the CDR3 is 14 residues. Germline V gene sequence: CDR1 MNHEY, CDR2 SMNVEV (reference sequence). V shed 7 bases and J 1 base; nucleotides not matched to a gene: 5.

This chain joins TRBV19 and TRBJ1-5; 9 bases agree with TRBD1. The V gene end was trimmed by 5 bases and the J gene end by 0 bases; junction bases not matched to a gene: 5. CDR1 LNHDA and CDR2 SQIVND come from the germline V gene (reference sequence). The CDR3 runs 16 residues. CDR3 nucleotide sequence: TGTGCCAGTAGTCCGGGACAGGGAATTAGCAATCAGCCCCAGCATTTT. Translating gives CASSPGQGISNQPQHF.

The CDR3 spells CASSLGTGVNGYTF. The CDR3 DNA is TGTGCCAGCAGCTTGGGGACAGGGGTGAATGGCTACACCTTC. The chain recombines TRBV7-8 with TRBJ1-2, with 10 bases lining up with TRBD1. Per germline, CDR1 SGHVS and CDR2 FQNEAQ. V dropped 3 bases and J dropped 6; count of bases not matched to a gene: 4. CDR3 length: 14 amino acids.

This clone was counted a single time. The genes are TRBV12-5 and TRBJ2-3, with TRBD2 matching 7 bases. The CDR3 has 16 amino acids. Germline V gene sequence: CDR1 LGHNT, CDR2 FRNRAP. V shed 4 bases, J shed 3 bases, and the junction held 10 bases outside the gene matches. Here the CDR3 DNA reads TGTGCTAGTGGTTGGGCCCCGGGACTACCGACAGATACGCAGTATTTT. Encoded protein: CASGWAPGLPTDTQYF.

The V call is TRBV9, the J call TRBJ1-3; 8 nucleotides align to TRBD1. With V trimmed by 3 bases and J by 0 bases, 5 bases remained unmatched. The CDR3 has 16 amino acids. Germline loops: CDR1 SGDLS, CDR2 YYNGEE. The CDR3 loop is CASSALTGGSGNTIYF. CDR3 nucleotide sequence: TGTGCCAGCAGCGCGCTTACAGGGGGCTCTGGAAACACCATATATTTT. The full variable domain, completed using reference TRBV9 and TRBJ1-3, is DSGVTQTPKHLITATGQRVTLRCSPRSGDLSVYWYQQSLDQGLQFLIQYYNGEERAKGNILERFSAQQFPDLHSELNLSSLELGDSALYFCASSALTGGSGNTIYFGEGSWLTVV.

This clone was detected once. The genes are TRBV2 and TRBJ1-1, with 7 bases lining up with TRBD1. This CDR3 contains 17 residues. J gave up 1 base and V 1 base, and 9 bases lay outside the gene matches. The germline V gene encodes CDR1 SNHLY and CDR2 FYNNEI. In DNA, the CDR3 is TGTGCCAGCAGTGAAGAAACCAGCACAGGGGAGAACACTGAAGCTTTCTTT. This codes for CASSEETSTGENTEAFF.